These 8 T cell receptor beta chains were all obtained from the same sample, sequenced in a study of blood T cells in healthy people across ages. Through a sample-barcoded 5' primer and a J-beta primer mix, a second PCR was run for roughly 7 to 12 cycles. Each CDR3 protein is one row after TCRdb ran MiXCR on the 5' RACE reads. The sample includes about 780,000 distinct CDR3 sequences, 62% of them seen just once. Specimen: blood. The receptors come from a man aged 25 to 40 in good health.

The J gene is TRBJ2-1, the V gene TRBV6-2 or TRBV6-3, with 12 bases aligning to TRBD2. The V and J ends lost 6 bases and 6 bases, in that order; junction bases with no gene match: 3. The germline CDR1 and CDR2 sequences are MNHEY and SVGEGT. The CDR3 has 14 amino acids. Here the CDR3 reads CASRGLAGLNEQFF. CDR3 in DNA: TGTGCCAGCAGGGGACTAGCGGGCCTCAATGAGCAGTTCTTC.

The chain couples TRBV4-2 to TRBJ1-1; D is unclear. The germline gives CDR1 LGHNA, CDR2 YNFKEQ. This CDR3 region has 16 residues. V was pared by 0 bases and J by 0 bases, with 11 bases between. The CDR3 coding sequence is TGTGCCAGCAGCCAAGATCAGGACGGTATGAACACTGAAGCTTTCTTT. It codes for CASSQDQDGMNTEAFF.

The rearrangement joins TRBV11-2 to TRBJ2-1; D is undetermined. Trimming shortened V by 1 base and J by 5 bases, and 9 bases separated the two germline ends. Germline lookup yields CDR1 SGHAT and CDR2 FQNNGV. The CDR3 is 14 amino acids. The CDR3 protein is CASSLVWRNNEQFF. Here the CDR3 DNA reads TGTGCCAGCAGCTTAGTATGGCGGAACAATGAGCAGTTCTTC.

The chain employs TRBV6-2 or TRBV6-3 and TRBJ2-7; tentative D call: TRBD2 (5 bases). CDR3 length: 14 amino acids. CDR1 is MNHEY and CDR2 is SVGEGT in the germline V gene. Trimming cost V 7 bases and J 0 bases, with 13 bases left between them. The CDR3 protein is CASKERMSSYEQYF. CDR3 nucleotide sequence: TGTGCCAGCAAGGAGCGGATGAGCTCCTACGAGCAGTACTTC.

The V gene is TRBV7-2, the J gene TRBJ2-7; TRBD1 aligns across 10 bases. This CDR3 is 15 amino acids long. Germline CDR1 SGHTA, CDR2 FQGNSA. Germline trimming cut 4 bases from V and 4 bases from J; bases unmatched to any gene: 7. The CDR3 reads CASSSGGQGNYEQYF. CDR3 bases: TGTGCCAGCAGCTCGGGGGGACAGGGGAATTACGAGCAGTACTTC.

Many counts were recorded for this clonotype. This chain uses TRBV12-3 or TRBV12-4 with TRBJ2-1; the match to TRBD2 covers 7 bases. This CDR3 is built from 12 residues. With V trimmed by 6 bases and J by 10 bases, 6 bases remained unmatched. CDR3 bases: TGTGCCAGCAGCCGGGCCGGGGGGGAGCAGTTCTTC. This codes for CASSRAGGEQFF.

The V and J genes are TRBV28 and TRBJ2-5; D uncertain. V shed 6 bases and J shed 5 bases, with 10 bases lying between them. The CDR3 contains 12 residues. Per germline, CDR1 MDHEN and CDR2 SYDVKM. The CDR3 nucleotides read TGTGCCAGCAGCCCAACGTGGGAGACCCAGTACTTC. Amino acid sequence: CASSPTWETQYF.

This sequence joins TRBV6-1 and TRBJ1-5, with unresolved D. Germline CDR1 MNHNS, CDR2 SASEGT. The V gene lost 2 bases and the J gene lost 5 bases, with 10 bases spanning the gap. This CDR3 spans 14 amino acids. CDR3 amino acids: CASSEPVGHQPQHF. The DNA of the CDR3 is TGTGCCAGCAGTGAACCCGTCGGACATCAGCCCCAGCATTTT.